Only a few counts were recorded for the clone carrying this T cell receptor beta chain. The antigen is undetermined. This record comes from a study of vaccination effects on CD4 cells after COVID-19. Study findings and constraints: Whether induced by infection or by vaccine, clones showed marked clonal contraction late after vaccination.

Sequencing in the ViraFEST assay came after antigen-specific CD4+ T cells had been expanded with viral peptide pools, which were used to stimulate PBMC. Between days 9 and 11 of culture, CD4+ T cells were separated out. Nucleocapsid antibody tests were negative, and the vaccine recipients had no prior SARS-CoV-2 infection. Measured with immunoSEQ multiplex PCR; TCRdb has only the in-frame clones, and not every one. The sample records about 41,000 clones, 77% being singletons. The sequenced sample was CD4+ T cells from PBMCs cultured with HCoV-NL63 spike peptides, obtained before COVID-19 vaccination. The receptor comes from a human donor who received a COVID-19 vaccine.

The CDR3, as DNA: TGTGCCAGCAGCTTTTTAGGGTCAAATCAGCCCCAGCATTTT. Its translation is CASSFLGSNQPQHF. The chain couples TRBV5-8 to TRBJ1-5; no firm D call. This CDR3 has 14 residues. Trimming left V 2 bases short and J 4 bases short, with 10 bases between. Germline V gene lookup returns CDR1 SGHTS and CDR2 YDEGEE.